This T cell receptor (beta chain) was sequenced in a study of memory CD4+ T cells and cytomegalovirus serostatus. Measured with immunoSEQ multiplex PCR; TCRdb has only the in-frame clones, and not every one. The sample gives roughly 67,000 clones, about 80% of which show up once; about 4.5% is in the top ten. The sort gate was single viable CD3+CD4+CD8-CD45RO+ cells for memory CD4+ T cells. CDR1 is MNHNS, CDR2 SASEGT, per germline. V shed 3 bases, J shed 6 bases, and the junction held 7 bases outside the gene matches. The CDR3 runs to 16 residues. V is TRBV6-1 and J is TRBJ2-3, with 12 positions matching TRBD2. This TCR derives from an adult in good health and CMV-seropositive. The sample consisted of memory CD4+ T cells from blood. The CDR3 nucleotides read TGTGCCAGCAGTGAGTCTAGCGGGGGGGCCGTGGATACGCAGTATTTT. Translated, it gives CASSESSGGAVDTQYF.